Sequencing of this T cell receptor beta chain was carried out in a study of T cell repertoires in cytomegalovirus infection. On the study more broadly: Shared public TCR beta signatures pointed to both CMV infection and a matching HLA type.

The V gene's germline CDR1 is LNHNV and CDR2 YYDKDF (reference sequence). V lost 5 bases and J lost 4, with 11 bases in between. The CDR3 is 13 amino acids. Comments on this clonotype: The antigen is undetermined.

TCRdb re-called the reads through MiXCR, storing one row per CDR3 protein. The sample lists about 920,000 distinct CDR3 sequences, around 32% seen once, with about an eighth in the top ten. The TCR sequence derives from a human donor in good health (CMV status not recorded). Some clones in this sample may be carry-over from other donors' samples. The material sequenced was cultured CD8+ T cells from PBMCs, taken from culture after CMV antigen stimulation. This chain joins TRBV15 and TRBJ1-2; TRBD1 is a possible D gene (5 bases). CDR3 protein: CATSPEGIYGYTF. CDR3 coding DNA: TGTGCCACCAGCCCCGAGGGGATCTATGGCTACACCTTC.